Presented here are 11 T cell receptor beta chains from one specimen sequenced in a study of cytomegalovirus exposure and HLA in healthy donors. PCR primers comprised 60 Vbeta and 13 Jbeta primers. The data were produced by immunoSEQ multiplex PCR, yet TCRdb's version contains in-frame clones alone and is incomplete. Here the sample spans roughly 120,000 clones, around three quarters being singletons. Sample: PBMCs. The receptors come from a man younger than 40 in good health and CMV-seropositive.

J is TRBJ2-5 and V is TRBV7-2; D is ambiguous. The CDR3 totals 16 residues. The V gene lost 2 bases and the J gene lost 1 base, with 14 bases spanning the gap. CDR1 SGHTA and CDR2 FQGNSA come from the germline V gene. The CDR3 region has the DNA TGTGCCAGCAGCTTATCGCGTGGGCACGGCCAAGAGACCCAGTACTTC. Residues: CASSLSRGHGQETQYF.

V gene TRBV27 combines with J gene TRBJ2-1; D ambiguous. The CDR3 loop spans 14 amino acids. Germline CDR1 is MNHEY and CDR2 is SMNVEV (reference sequence). Trimming shortened V by 7 bases and J by 5 bases, and 15 bases separated the two germline ends. CDR3 region: CASTYLGGNNEQFF. Here the CDR3 DNA reads TGTGCCAGCACCTATCTAGGTGGAAACAATGAGCAGTTCTTC.

The J gene is TRBJ2-7, the V gene TRBV18; 10 bases align to TRBD1. The CDR3 consists of 14 residues. Germline values: CDR1 KGHSH, CDR2 LQKENI. The V and J ends lost 3 bases and 5 bases, in that order; junction bases with no gene match: 4. Here the CDR3 DNA reads TGTGCCAGCTCACCGGACAGGGGGAGGAACGAGCAGTACTTC. Amino acid sequence: CASSPDRGRNEQYF.

DNA of the CDR3: TGTGCCAGCTCACCTGCGAGCTCTGGAAACACCATATATTTT. This encodes CASSPASSGNTIYF. The J gene is TRBJ1-3, the V gene TRBV18; no clear D gene. Germline V gene sequence: CDR1 KGHSH, CDR2 LQKENI. The CDR3 has 14 amino acids. The V and J ends lost 3 bases and 0 bases respectively, with 6 bases between them.

V usage is TRBV5-1 and J usage is TRBJ2-5; a possible D gene is TRBD2 (5 bases). The DNA end is a closer match to TRBJ2-7, so the J assignment may be wrong. CDR1 SGHRS and CDR2 YFSETQ come from the germline V gene. The CDR3 has 14 amino acids. The DNA for the CDR3 is TGCGCCAGCAGCTTTACGGGGATTTCCTACGAGCAGTACTTC. This gives the protein CASSFTGISYEQYF.

This clone was counted only a few times. The rearrangement joins TRBV2 to TRBJ1-1; D possibly corresponds to TRBD1 (6 bases). Germline lookup yields CDR1 SNHLY and CDR2 FYNNEI. The CDR3 runs to 11 residues. V was cut by 5 bases and J by 11 bases, with 12 bases left in between. CDR3 in amino acids: CASSKGGEAFF. The DNA for the CDR3 is TGTGCCAGCAGTAAAGGGGGGGAGGCTTTCTTT.

The V and J genes are TRBV29-1 and TRBJ1-2, with D maybe TRBD1 (5 bases). The V gene's germline CDR1 is SQVTM and CDR2 ANQGSEA. V lost 4 bases and J 2 bases, leaving 5 bases between the germline ends. This CDR3 has 11 amino acids. The CDR3 sequence is CSVAGNYGYTF. The CDR3 region has the DNA TGCAGCGTTGCAGGGAACTATGGCTACACCTTC.

The rearrangement joins TRBV29-1 to TRBJ2-7, with TRBD2 matching over 10 bases. This CDR3 is built from 16 residues. With V trimmed by 5 bases and J by 1 base, 11 bases remained unmatched. CDR1 SQVTM and CDR2 ANQGSEA come from the germline V gene. CDR3 in DNA: TGCAGCGTTTCCAGGCTAGCGGGAGCCGGGTCCTACGAGCAGTACTTC. Translated: CSVSRLAGAGSYEQYF.

The chain joins TRBV29-1 to TRBJ2-7; no reliable D call. The germline CDR1 and CDR2 sequences are SQVTM and ANQGSEA. The CDR3 is 11 residues long. V was trimmed by 6 bases and J by 4 bases, leaving 10 bases between them. The CDR3 loop reads CSVTQAYEQYF. As DNA, the CDR3 is TGCAGCGTGACCCAGGCTTACGAGCAGTACTTC.

The V and J genes are TRBV29-1 and TRBJ2-1; 11 bases line up with TRBD2. The germline CDR1 and CDR2 sequences are SQVTM and ANQGSEA. The length of the CDR3 is 16 residues. The V segment lost 7 bases and the J segment 1 base; nucleotides outside the gene matches: 9. CDR3 coding DNA: TGCAGCGCCCAGGCTAGCGGGAGGTGGTCCTACAATGAGCAGTTCTTC. This encodes CSAQASGRWSYNEQFF.

The chain recombines TRBV4-2 with TRBJ2-5; 8 bases are a match to TRBD2. The CDR3 extends over 17 amino acids. With V trimmed by 1 base and J by 0 bases, 7 bases remained unmatched. Germline CDR1 and CDR2: LGHNA and YNFKEQ. CDR3 in amino acids: CASSQGFSGVYQETQYF. CDR3 in DNA: TGTGCCAGCAGCCAAGGATTTAGCGGGGTGTACCAAGAGACCCAGTACTTC.